The clone carrying this T cell receptor beta chain was observed a single time. With V trimmed by 2 bases and J by 6 bases, 3 bases remained unmatched. CDR1 is SNHLY, CDR2 FYNNEI, per germline. This CDR3 spans 13 amino acids. The sample comes from a study of PD-L1 blockade in urothelial cancer. Produced via immunoSEQ multiplex PCR; TCRdb's table is partial and in-frame only. Here the sample spans around 80,000 clones, 87% being singletons. This TCR came from a woman aged 70-85 years with urothelial cancer. The sample in question was PBMCs, obtained around atezolizumab (anti-PD-L1) treatment. The V and J genes are TRBV2 and TRBJ1-1, with TRBD1 identical over 7 bases. This CDR3 is CASSEQGVAEAFF. Here the CDR3 DNA reads TGTGCCAGCAGTGAACAGGGGGTGGCTGAAGCTTTCTTT.